The 16 T cell receptor beta chains in this list originate from one sample, sequenced in a study of blood T cell repertoires in COVID-19 (dated by TCRdb to the early 2020s). The library was produced with the immunoSEQ multiplex PCR assay. The table was pulled from immuneACCESS by TCRdb, which kept in-frame rearrangements only. Such tables lose some clones; where checked, under half of the loss comes from unresolved V genes, and the rest has no known cause. Recorded for this sample are tens of thousands of clones; roughly nine tenths of them occurred a single time. The ten largest make up around 8.1% of the sample. The specimen sequenced was peripheral blood. Every receptor here comes from a man aged 25-40 years with active or convalescent COVID-19.

This chain connects TRBV3-1 (or the pseudogene TRBV3-2) to TRBJ2-3; D gene unclear. There are 14 residues in the CDR3. CDR1 and CDR2 from the germline V gene are LGHDT and YNNKEL (reference sequence). Between the trimmed V and J ends, which lost 0 bases and 10 bases, there was a span of 14 bases. DNA for the CDR3: TGTGCCAGCAGCCAAGAAGGCAGGAAGGCAGCGCAGTATTTT. Translating it yields CASSQEGRKAAQYF.

This clone has just a few counts. The CDR3 end shows no conserved phenylalanine or tryptophan, and so a read error is likely. The DNA is omitted, as the CDR3 cannot be located on it reliably, and the CDR3 follows TCRdb's listing. This rearrangement joins TRBV4-3 to TRBJ2-7; the listed D gene, TRBD2, was not tested against the DNA. The germline V gene encodes CDR1 LGHNA and CDR2 YSLEER. Ends included, the CDR3 has 11 residues. The CDR3 sequence: CASSQKRPSFP.

V and J are TRBV7-2 and TRBJ2-1; D is ambiguous. The germline V gene encodes CDR1 SGHTA and CDR2 FQGNSA. V lost 5 bases, J lost 0 bases, and 11 bases lay in between. The CDR3 runs to 15 residues. CDR3 protein: CASSTKLSSYNEQFF. In nucleotides, the CDR3 is TGTGCCAGCAGCACCAAACTGAGCTCCTACAATGAGCAGTTCTTC.

The gene calls are TRBV30 and TRBJ2-3; a possible D gene is TRBD2 (6 bases). The CDR3 covers 14 residues. Per the germline V gene, CDR1 is GTSNPN and CDR2 is SVGIG (reference sequence). With 4 bases removed from V and 5 bases from J, the gap between germline ends came to 16 bases. Here the CDR3 reads CAWTVGGFGDTQYF. Here the CDR3 DNA reads TGTGCCTGGACCGTCGGGGGTTTCGGAGATACGCAGTATTTT. Based on the CDR3 plus reference TRBV30 and TRBJ2-3, the full variable domain is SQTIHQWPATLVQPVGSPLSLECTVEGTSNPNLYWYRQAAGRGLQLLFYSVGIGQISSEVPQNLSASRPQDRQFILSSKKLLLSDSGFYLCAWTVGGFGDTQYFGPGTRLTVL.

V usage is TRBV3-1 (or the pseudogene TRBV3-2) and J usage is TRBJ2-1; no reliable D call. This CDR3 region has 13 residues. The V gene's germline CDR1 is LGHDT and CDR2 YNNKEL (reference sequence). The V gene lost 1 base and the J gene lost 4 bases, with 5 bases spanning the gap. The CDR3 DNA is TGTGCCAGCAGCCAAGTCCTTTACAATGAGCAGTTCTTC. It codes for CASSQVLYNEQFF.

The genes are TRBV7-8 and TRBJ2-1; unclear D gene. The germline V gene encodes CDR1 SGHVS and CDR2 FQNEAQ. The CDR3 runs 17 residues. V was clipped by 1 base and J by 0 bases, with 13 bases between them. The CDR3 bases are TGTGCCAGCAGCTTAGTCCATTCAATCAGCTCCTACAATGAGCAGTTCTTC. Its translation: CASSLVHSISSYNEQFF.

The chain joins TRBV4-1 to TRBJ2-1; 7 nucleotides align to TRBD2. The V gene's germline CDR1 is MGHRA and CDR2 YSYEKL. CDR3 length: 18 residues. Germline trimming cut 4 bases from V and 2 bases from J; bases unmatched to any gene: 14. The CDR3 bases are TGCGCCAGCAGCCTCGCTCCCCGACGGGGGGTTACCTACAATGAGCAGTTCTTC. Residues: CASSLAPRRGVTYNEQFF.

The V call is TRBV12-5, the J call TRBJ2-1; 8 bases are a match to TRBD1. Trimming took 2 bases from V and 7 from J; bases not matched to a gene: 10. Germline-derived CDR1 and CDR2 are LGHNT and FRNRAP. CDR3 length: 16 amino acids. This CDR3 reads CASGLYTSRGRNEQFF. DNA of the CDR3: TGTGCTAGTGGTTTGTATACGTCCAGGGGGCGTAATGAGCAGTTCTTC.

The J gene is TRBJ2-7, the V gene TRBV12-2; the tabulated D call, TRBD2, remains unverified against the DNA. TRBV12-2 is a recognized pseudogene. The CDR3 is made up of 19 amino acids. The CDR3 sequence: CASRLAFRILAGGRNEQYF. In nucleotides, the CDR3 is TGTGCAAGTCGCTTAGCGTTCCGGATTCTAGCGGGGGGGCGTAACGAGCAGTACTTC.

The chain carries TRBV30 and TRBJ1-3; D is unresolved. This CDR3 region has 16 residues. The V and J ends lost 0 bases and 0 bases respectively, with 12 bases between them. Per the germline V gene, CDR1 is GTSNPN and CDR2 is SVGIG (reference sequence). CDR3 in amino acids: CAWSVPGIASGNTIYF. CDR3 nucleotide sequence: TGTGCCTGGAGTGTACCGGGGATTGCCTCTGGAAACACCATATATTTT.

The J gene is TRBJ1-3, the V gene TRBV7-9, with unresolved D. V was cut by 1 base and J by 0 bases, with 7 bases left in between. The CDR3 has 15 residues. Germline V lookup: CDR1 SEHNR, CDR2 FQNEAQ (reference sequence). This CDR3 reads CASSLGRHSGNTIYF. The DNA of the CDR3 is TGTGCCAGCAGCTTAGGCAGACACTCTGGAAACACCATATATTTT. The whole variable domain, remainder taken from reference TRBV7-9 and TRBJ1-3, is DTGVSQNPRHKITKRGQNVTFRCDPISEHNRLYWYRQTLGQGPEFLTYFQNEAQLEKSRLLSDRFSAERPKGSFSTLEIQRTEQGDSAMYLCASSLGRHSGNTIYFGEGSWLTVV.

J is TRBJ1-2 and V is TRBV7-9; 7 bases are a match to TRBD1. The V and J ends lost 0 bases and 7 bases, in that order; junction bases with no gene match: 2. There are 13 residues in the CDR3. The germline gives CDR1 SEHNR, CDR2 FQNEAQ (reference sequence). CDR3 bases: TGTGCCAGCAGCTTAGCCGCAGGGGGTGGCTACACCTTC. Its translation: CASSLAAGGGYTF.

This clone has just one count. The rearrangement uses TRBV30 and TRBJ2-3; 8 bases are shared with TRBD2. The V gene's germline CDR1 is GTSNPN and CDR2 SVGIG (reference sequence). The CDR3 contains 15 residues. The CDR3, as DNA: TGTGCTGCTGGTCTCACCGGGAGGGGGGCAGATACGCAGTATTTT. Its protein product is CAAGLTGRGADTQYF. The entire variable domain, with the rest obtained from reference TRBV30 and TRBJ2-3, is as follows: SQTIHQWPATLVQPVGSPLSLECTVEGTSNPNLYWYRQAAGRGLQLLFYSVGIGQISSEVPQNLSASRPQDRQFILSSKKLLLSDSGFYLCAAGLTGRGADTQYFGPGTRLTVL.

The chain links TRBV18 to TRBJ2-5, with D possibly TRBD2 on 6 matching bases. V lost 5 bases and J 0 bases, leaving 7 bases between the germline ends. Germline CDR1 reads KGHSH; CDR2 reads LQKENI. The CDR3 has 13 residues. The CDR3 region is CASSRDYQETQYF. CDR3 bases: TGTGCCAGCTCAAGGGACTACCAAGAGACCCAGTACTTC.

V usage is TRBV7-2 and J usage is TRBJ2-2, with D possibly matching TRBD1 (7 bases). Trimming took 5 bases from V and 6 from J, leaving 13 bases between them. This CDR3 comprises 14 residues. The germline CDR1 and CDR2 sequences are SGHTA and FQGNSA. CDR3 nucleotide sequence: TGTGCCAGCAGCCAGGGGGGTCGTGCCGGGGAGCTGTTTTTT. Translated: CASSQGGRAGELFF.

This clone has just one count. This sequence joins TRBV6-5 and TRBJ1-5; D is unresolved. V was trimmed by 0 bases and J by 3 bases, leaving 9 bases between them. Germline CDR1 reads MNHEY; CDR2 reads SVGAGI. CDR3 length: 15 residues. This chain's CDR3 is CASSYSVRNNQPQHF. The CDR3 coding sequence is TGTGCCAGCAGTTACTCGGTCAGAAACAATCAGCCCCAGCATTTT.